The clone carrying this T cell receptor beta chain was seen a few times. The antigen is not known. This sample is drawn from a study of early T cells in non-severe SARS-CoV-2 infection. The wider study: Alpha and beta chains were unpaired, from unsorted whole-blood bulk RNA. General observations from the study: The study's VDJdb matching favored anti-spike CD8 responses and missed private and CD4 specificities.

Individual cDNA molecules carried attached unique molecular identifiers. MiXCR was run by TCRdb on the 5' RACE reads, yielding one entry per CDR3 protein. The data show some 77,000 distinct CDR3 sequences, with approximately 15% seen just once and approximately 2.6% held by the top ten. CDR3 size: 16 residues. Germline CDR1 SGHRS, CDR2 YFSETQ. The ends lost 5 bases at V and 6 bases at J; junction bases unmatched: 11. This clonotype was obtained from an adult who was a healthcare worker with PCR-confirmed SARS-CoV-2 infection or an uninfected control (not recorded which). This sequence joins TRBV5-1 and TRBJ2-1; 10 nucleotides agree with TRBD2. The specimen sequenced was whole blood. The CDR3 DNA follows: TGCGCCAGCAGTCCCCGTCTAGCGGGAGACGCCAATGAGCAGTTCTTC. This gives the protein CASSPRLAGDANEQFF.